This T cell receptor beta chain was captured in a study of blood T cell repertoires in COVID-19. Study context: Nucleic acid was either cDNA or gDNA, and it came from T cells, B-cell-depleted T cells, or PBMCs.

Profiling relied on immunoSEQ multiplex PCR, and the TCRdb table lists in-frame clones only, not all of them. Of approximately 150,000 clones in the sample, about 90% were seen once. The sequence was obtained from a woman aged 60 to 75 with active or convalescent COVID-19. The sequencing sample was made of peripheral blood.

CDR3 protein: CATLEGGGNQPQHF. The CDR3 coding sequence is TGTGCCACCCTCGAGGGAGGGGGGAATCAGCCCCAGCATTTT. This chain joins TRBV10-3 and TRBJ1-5; D perhaps matches TRBD1 (6 bases). V was cut by 10 bases and J by 4 bases, with 17 bases left in between. Per the germline V gene, CDR1 is ENHRY and CDR2 is SYGVKD. The CDR3 is 14 amino acids.